Below are 32 T cell receptor beta chains sequenced from a single sample in a study of shared clonotypes between healthy human individuals. Profiled with immunoSEQ multiplex PCR; TCRdb holds only in-frame clones, not every one. Of roughly 1,100,000 clones listed, about 76% are singletons. The sequenced sample consisted of memory CD4+ T cells sorted from blood. Subset indicated: CD45RA-negative fraction. These receptors originate from a man aged 18 to 30 in good health.

The chain couples TRBV5-1 to TRBJ2-3; 9 bases line up with TRBD2. The CDR3 spans 13 residues. Losses at the gene ends were 4 bases for V and 5 bases for J; bases not matched to a gene: 2. CDR1 and CDR2 from the germline V gene are SGHRS and YFSETQ. CDR3 amino acids: CASSAGGKDTQYF. CDR3 DNA: TGCGCCAGCAGCGCGGGGGGGAAAGATACGCAGTATTTT.

This sequence joins TRBV19 and TRBJ1-2; D remains ambiguous. The V and J ends lost 5 bases and 3 bases respectively, with 10 bases between them. The CDR3 sequence is 13 residues long. CDR1 is LNHDA, CDR2 SQIVND, per germline (reference sequence). The CDR3 loop is CASSVWTDYGYTF. CDR3 DNA: TGTGCCAGTAGTGTCTGGACGGACTATGGCTACACCTTC.

This sequence joins TRBV11-2 and TRBJ2-7; 7 nucleotides line up with TRBD1. Trimming at V came to 5 bases and at J to 1 base, leaving 11 bases not matched to a gene. This CDR3 has 16 residues. Germline V CDR1 and CDR2: SGHAT, FQNNGV. CDR3 DNA sequence: TGTGCCAGCAGCCCTCTGGGACAGAAAATTTCCTACGAGCAGTACTTC. Encoded protein: CASSPLGQKISYEQYF.

This chain uses TRBV2 with TRBJ1-2; 7 nucleotides agree with TRBD1. The CDR3 is 14 residues long. V dropped 4 bases and J dropped 5; count of bases not matched to a gene: 7. The germline V gene has CDR1 SNHLY and CDR2 FYNNEI. DNA for the CDR3: TGTGCCAGCAGTGCAGCAGGGGGAGGGTATGGCTACACCTTC. It translates to CASSAAGGGYGYTF.

V gene TRBV12-5 combines with J gene TRBJ1-5; possible D gene TRBD1, 6 bases. This CDR3 region has 13 residues. CDR1 is LGHNT, CDR2 FRNRAP, per germline. V lost 5 bases to trimming and J lost 4 bases, with 9 bases between them. CDR3 nucleotides: TGTGCTAGTGGTCGAGGGGGGAATCAGCCCCAGCATTTT. As protein: CASGRGGNQPQHF.

This clone was seen once. V and J are TRBV28 and TRBJ1-2; possible D gene TRBD1, 5 bases. Trimming pared 4 bases from V and 4 bases from J, leaving 13 bases between. The CDR3 covers 14 residues. Germline CDR1 and CDR2: MDHEN and SYDVKM. DNA of the CDR3: TGTGCCAGCAGTTCACAGGACGGAGTCTATGGCTACACCTTC. Translating gives CASSSQDGVYGYTF.

This sequence joins TRBV7-2 and TRBJ2-1; D is possibly TRBD1 or TRBD2 (6 bases each). Trimming left V 3 bases short and J 2 bases short, with 14 bases between. The CDR3 is 16 residues long. The V gene's germline CDR1 is SGHTA and CDR2 FQGNSA. The CDR3 nucleotides are TGTGCCAGCAGCTTCCCGGGGGCCGATGCCTACAATGAGCAGTTCTTC. It yields the protein CASSFPGADAYNEQFF.

CDR3 in DNA: TGCGCCAGCAGCTTGGGGGCCAGGGAAAACACTGAAGCTTTCTTT. This codes for CASSLGARENTEAFF. The genes are TRBV5-1 and TRBJ1-1; tentatively, D is TRBD1 (5 bases). The CDR3 runs 15 residues. Germline assignment: CDR1 SGHRS and CDR2 YFSETQ. Trimming removed 0 bases from V and 2 bases from J, with 11 bases in between.

This chain joins TRBV11-3 and TRBJ2-2; D unresolved. The CDR3 totals 16 residues. Germline V CDR1 and CDR2: SGHNT, YENEEA. With 2 bases removed from V and 1 base from J, the gap between germline ends came to 11 bases. The CDR3 region has the DNA TGTGCCAGCAGCTTATCGTCTAACCGGAACACCGGGGAGCTGTTTTTT. Protein product: CASSLSSNRNTGELFF.

V usage is TRBV9 and J usage is TRBJ1-6; the D is unclear. The CDR3 spans 13 residues. Germline lookup yields CDR1 SGDLS and CDR2 YYNGEE. V was pared by 2 bases and J by 7 bases, with 7 bases between. CDR3 loop: CASSVWENSPLHF. CDR3 nucleotides: TGTGCCAGCAGCGTTTGGGAGAATTCACCCCTCCACTTT.

In its sample, this clone was seen a few times. This chain uses TRBV6-1 with TRBJ2-1, with TRBD2 as a possible D gene (5 bases). Looked up from germline, CDR1 is MNHNS and CDR2 is SASEGT. V lost 4 bases and J lost 3, with 13 bases in between. The CDR3 loop spans 15 amino acids. CDR3 in amino acids: CASSGGGGLYNEQFF. For the CDR3, the DNA is TGTGCCAGCAGTGGTGGCGGCGGACTCTACAATGAGCAGTTCTTC.

The rearrangement joins TRBV6-5 to TRBJ2-1; 13 nucleotides agree with TRBD2. V trimming: 5 bases; J trimming: 6 bases; junction bases outside the gene matches: 1. The CDR3 spans 14 residues. Germline CDR1 and CDR2: MNHEY and SVGAGI. This CDR3 is CASSGTSGANEQFF. CDR3 in DNA: TGTGCCAGCAGTGGGACTAGCGGGGCCAATGAGCAGTTCTTC.

The chain uses TRBV5-1 and TRBJ2-5, with 11 bases that match TRBD2. J lost 1 base, V lost 4 bases, and 9 bases had no gene match. The CDR3 is made up of 17 amino acids. Germline lookup yields CDR1 SGHRS and CDR2 YFSETQ. The CDR3 region is CASSVGPGLAVQETQYF. The CDR3 DNA reads TGCGCCAGCAGCGTAGGCCCGGGACTAGCGGTCCAAGAGACCCAGTACTTC.

This clone was found once. The CDR3 nucleotides read TGCGCCAGCAGCGGGAGCGGGGGGCTGTCCTACAATGAGCAGTTCTTC. Translating it yields CASSGSGGLSYNEQFF. The rearrangement joins TRBV5-1 to TRBJ2-1; 9 bases match TRBD2. The J segment lost 1 base and the V segment lost 4 bases, leaving 6 bases of the junction unmatched. The CDR3 has 16 residues. Germline CDR1 and CDR2: SGHRS and YFSETQ.

This clone has only a few counts. Other nucleotide sequences in the sample specify the same CDR3. V gene TRBV30 combines with J gene TRBJ1-5, with TRBD1 as a possible D gene (6 bases). Germline lookup yields CDR1 GTSNPN and CDR2 SVGIG (reference sequence). Trimming left V 0 bases short and J 3 bases short, with 12 bases between. The CDR3 is made up of 15 amino acids. The CDR3 DNA follows: TGTGCCTGGAGTGTTGGGGGGCCCTCCAATCAGCCCCAGCATTTT. Protein product: CAWSVGGPSNQPQHF.

The V gene is TRBV7-2, the J gene TRBJ2-7, with D perhaps given as TRBD1 or TRBD2 (5 bases each). V gave up 5 bases and J gave up 4 bases, with 18 bases separating them. Germline CDR1 and CDR2: SGHTA and FQGNSA. This CDR3 spans 15 amino acids. The CDR3 DNA is TGTGCCAGCAGCCCCCTCCCGGGGCCTAGATACGAGCAGTACTTC. This sequence encodes CASSPLPGPRYEQYF.

The J gene is TRBJ1-4, the V gene TRBV2, with 10 bases fitting TRBD1. This CDR3 comprises 15 residues. The junction had 5 bases not matched to a gene; V was cut back by 7 bases and J by 3 bases. Germline CDR1 is SNHLY and CDR2 is FYNNEI. DNA for the CDR3: TGTGCCAGCAAGACAGGGGGCGCGGCTAATGAAAAACTGTTTTTT. Protein sequence: CASKTGGAANEKLFF.

J is TRBJ2-2 and V is TRBV5-1, with 8 bases identical to TRBD1. CDR3 length equals 15 residues. Germline-derived CDR1 and CDR2 are SGHRS and YFSETQ. J was trimmed by 5 bases and V by 2 bases; bases with no gene match: 5. The CDR3 is CASSFAGGRTGELFF. CDR3 nucleotides: TGCGCCAGCAGCTTTGCAGGGGGCCGGACCGGGGAGCTGTTTTTT. The full variable domain, its missing parts supplied by reference TRBV5-1 and TRBJ2-2, is KAGVTQTPRYLIKTRGQQVTLSCSPISGHRSVSWYQQTPGQGLQFLFEYFSETQRNKGNFPGRFSGRQFSNSRSEMNVSTLELGDSALYLCASSFAGGRTGELFFGEGSRLTVL.

This chain joins TRBV6-5 and TRBJ2-1; 10 bases are a match to TRBD2. Germline CDR1 reads MNHEY; CDR2 reads SVGAGI. V trimming: 10 bases; J trimming: 7 bases; junction bases outside the gene matches: 10. The CDR3 runs 14 residues. The CDR3 DNA follows: TGTGCCACCCGGGAGCGGGGGGGCCAAAATGAGCAGTTCTTC. Protein sequence: CATRERGGQNEQFF.

V gene TRBV19 combines with J gene TRBJ2-7, with TRBD1 matching 10 bases. After removal of 5 bases from V and 6 bases from J, the junction contained 7 bases not matched to a gene. This CDR3 spans 14 amino acids. The germline V gene has CDR1 LNHDA and CDR2 SQIVND (reference sequence). CDR3: CASSADRGRSEQYF. CDR3 sequence (DNA): TGTGCCAGTAGTGCCGACAGGGGGCGCAGCGAGCAGTACTTC.

V and J are TRBV4-3 and TRBJ1-2; tentative D call: TRBD1 (6 bases). Germline assignment: CDR1 LGHNA and CDR2 YSLEER. V was shortened by 0 bases and J by 6 bases, with 14 bases between the two germline ends. The length of the CDR3 is 15 residues. The CDR3 spells CASSQDRGRGNGYTF. CDR3 nucleotides: TGCGCCAGCAGCCAAGATCGGGGCAGGGGAAATGGCTACACCTTC.

This rearrangement joins TRBV5-8 to TRBJ2-2, with a weak D call TRBD2 (5 bases). Germline lookup yields CDR1 SGHTS and CDR2 YDEGEE. This CDR3 contains 16 residues. V was pared by 0 bases and J by 3 bases, with 12 bases between. This CDR3 is CASSLVTPRDTGELFF. For the CDR3, the DNA is TGTGCCAGCAGCTTGGTCACCCCGAGGGACACCGGGGAGCTGTTTTTT.

This chain connects TRBV29-1 to TRBJ2-5; 8 bases line up with TRBD1. This CDR3 spans 12 amino acids. Germline loops: CDR1 SQVTM, CDR2 ANQGSEA. J was trimmed by 5 bases and V by 8 bases; bases with no gene match: 7. DNA for the CDR3: TGCAGCCTGGGGCAGGGGGCTGAGACCCAGTACTTC. Its protein is CSLGQGAETQYF.

On this clone itself: This clone may be a read error of a much larger clone one base away. The genes are TRBV6-1 and TRBJ2-3; D possibly corresponds to TRBD1 (6 bases). Per germline, CDR1 MNHNS and CDR2 SASEGT. This CDR3 has 13 amino acids. Trimming removed 4 bases from V and 4 bases from J, with 9 bases in between. The CDR3: CASSAQGPDTQYF. For the CDR3, the DNA is TGTGCCAGCAGTGCACAGGGCCCAGATACGCAGTATTTT.

The V and J genes are TRBV10-3 and TRBJ2-5; 9 bases line up with TRBD2. The CDR3 length is 16 residues. With 1 base clipped from V and 1 base from J, the junction kept 4 bases outside the gene matches. Germline V lookup: CDR1 ENHRY, CDR2 SYGVKD. This CDR3 is CAISELLAGPQETQYF. CDR3 nucleotide sequence: TGTGCCATCAGTGAGTTACTAGCGGGCCCCCAAGAGACCCAGTACTTC.

Note on this clone: A much larger clone sits a single nucleotide away, making a read error possible. V gene TRBV5-1 combines with J gene TRBJ2-3; D not certain. Trimming took off 6 bases at V and 2 bases at J, with 16 bases between the two ends. Germline lookup yields CDR1 SGHRS and CDR2 YFSETQ. The CDR3 has 15 residues. CDR3 sequence reads: CASTRSGLHTDTQYF. The CDR3 DNA reads TGCGCCAGCACCCGATCGGGTCTGCACACAGATACGCAGTATTTT.

This chain links TRBV11-3 with TRBJ2-6; D gene ambiguous. Trimming left V 8 bases short and J 0 bases short, with 8 bases between. The CDR3 consists of 14 residues. Germline V CDR1 and CDR2: SGHNT, YENEEA. Written as DNA, the CDR3 is TGTGCCAGCGGGTTGAGCTCTGGGGCCAACGTCCTGACTTTC. Protein product: CASGLSSGANVLTF.

The gene calls are TRBV5-1 and TRBJ2-5; D assignment may be TRBD1 or TRBD2 (5 bases each). The length of the CDR3 is 14 residues. The V and J ends lost 4 bases and 1 base respectively, with 11 bases between them. Looked up from germline, CDR1 is SGHRS and CDR2 is YFSETQ. CDR3 protein: CASSVGTSQETQYF. Here the CDR3 DNA reads TGCGCCAGCAGCGTGGGGACGAGCCAAGAGACCCAGTACTTC.

This clone was counted only a few times. Other nucleotide sequences in the sample specify the same CDR3. The chain couples TRBV27 to TRBJ2-1; TRBD1 agrees at 9 bases. The CDR3 has 15 amino acids. Germline CDR1 MNHEY, CDR2 SMNVEV (reference sequence). Trimming at V came to 5 bases and at J to 0 bases, leaving 2 bases not matched to a gene. The CDR3 is CASSLTGGSYNEQFF. CDR3 nucleotides: TGTGCCAGCAGTCTGACAGGGGGCTCCTACAATGAGCAGTTCTTC.

A note on this clone: This sample also contains other DNA sequences that code for the same CDR3. This chain connects TRBV6-5 to TRBJ2-7, with D possibly called TRBD1 or TRBD2 (5 bases each). The V end was cut by 6 bases, the J end by 2 bases, with 11 bases between. This CDR3 comprises 13 residues. Per the germline V gene, CDR1 is MNHEY and CDR2 is SVGAGI. In DNA form, the CDR3 reads TGTGCCAGCAGGGACCGGGGACCCTACGAGCAGTACTTC. It yields the protein CASRDRGPYEQYF.

V is TRBV11-2 and J is TRBJ2-5, with D possibly TRBD1 on 5 matching bases. In germline, CDR1 is SGHAT, CDR2 FQNNGV. V dropped 5 bases and J dropped 1 base, with 14 bases sitting between them. This CDR3 region has 15 residues. Written as DNA, the CDR3 is TGTGCCAGCAGCAAAGGGGTGGGTCTCCAAGAGACCCAGTACTTC. This codes for CASSKGVGLQETQYF.

The gene calls are TRBV6-6 and TRBJ2-5, with a tentative D call TRBD2 (5 bases). Germline V gene lookup returns CDR1 MNHNY and CDR2 SVGAGI (reference sequence). This CDR3 is built from 13 residues. The germline V and J ends were trimmed by 6 bases and 1 base, with 9 bases remaining between them. Here the CDR3 DNA reads TGTGCCAGCAGCGCGGGTCTCCAAGAGACCCAGTACTTC. As protein: CASSAGLQETQYF.